This T cell receptor (beta chain) was identified during a study of cytomegalovirus exposure and HLA in healthy donors. Study at large: Early released data comprised tens of millions of unique TCRs from HLA-typed donors.

Concerning this clone: Antigen: not known.

Trimming removed 4 bases from V and 9 bases from J, with 19 bases in between. Germline values: CDR1 GTSNPN, CDR2 SVGIG (reference sequence). The CDR3 has 14 amino acids. Researchers ran the PCR with 60 Vbeta and 13 Jbeta primers. The table came from immunoSEQ multiplex PCR; TCRdb's copy has only in-frame clones and leaves some out. The table has around 190,000 clones, roughly 74% seen once. Broader study findings: Prior analysis indicated that the majority of TCR beta V segments exhibited productivity approximately 87% or approximately 30% of the time.

The clonotype originates from a female donor in good health and CMV-seronegative. The sample consisted of PBMCs. The chain couples TRBV30 to TRBJ2-1, with D maybe TRBD2 (5 bases). CDR3 amino acids: CAWTALGRGGEQFF. CDR3 coding DNA: TGTGCCTGGACGGCCCTCGGCCGGGGTGGTGAGCAGTTCTTC.